This record concerns one T cell receptor (beta chain) sequence. Antigen specificity is unknown. The source of the sample is a study of T cell responses to AZD1222 COVID-19 vaccine. The study's findings and limits: The peak T cell response came first, and repertoires were sampled only after it. AZD1222 recipients seropositive at baseline numbered only five to seven. Reportedly, close to half of spike-specific TCRs are directed against unmutated variant regions.

The CDR3 loop spans 15 amino acids. V was pared by 4 bases and J by 3 bases, with 11 bases between. Germline V gene sequence: CDR1 SGHDT, CDR2 YYEEEE. The protocol was immunoSEQ multiplex PCR, while the TCRdb copy is restricted to in-frame clones and leaves out a portion. Counted here are roughly 80,000 clones, roughly 88% occurring once; the ten biggest clones make up roughly 5.1%. This TCR came from an adult in good health. The rearrangement links TRBV5-6 to TRBJ1-6; no clear D gene. The input for sequencing was peripheral blood, taken on day 0 of MenACWY control vaccination. CDR3 DNA sequence: TGTGCCAGCAGCACAGTCCAGGACTATAATTCACCCCTCCACTTT. It yields the protein CASSTVQDYNSPLHF.